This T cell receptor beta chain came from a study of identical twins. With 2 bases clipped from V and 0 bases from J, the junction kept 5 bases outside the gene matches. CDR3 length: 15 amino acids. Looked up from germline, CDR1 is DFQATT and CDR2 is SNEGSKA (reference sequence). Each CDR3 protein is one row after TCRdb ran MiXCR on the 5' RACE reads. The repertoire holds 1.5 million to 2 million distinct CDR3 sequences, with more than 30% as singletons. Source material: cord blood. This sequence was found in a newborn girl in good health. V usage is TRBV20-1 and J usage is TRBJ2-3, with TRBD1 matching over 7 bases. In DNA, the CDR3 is TGCAGTGCTAGAAGGACAGGCCTTAGCACAGATACGCAGTATTTT. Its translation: CSARRTGLSTDTQYF.